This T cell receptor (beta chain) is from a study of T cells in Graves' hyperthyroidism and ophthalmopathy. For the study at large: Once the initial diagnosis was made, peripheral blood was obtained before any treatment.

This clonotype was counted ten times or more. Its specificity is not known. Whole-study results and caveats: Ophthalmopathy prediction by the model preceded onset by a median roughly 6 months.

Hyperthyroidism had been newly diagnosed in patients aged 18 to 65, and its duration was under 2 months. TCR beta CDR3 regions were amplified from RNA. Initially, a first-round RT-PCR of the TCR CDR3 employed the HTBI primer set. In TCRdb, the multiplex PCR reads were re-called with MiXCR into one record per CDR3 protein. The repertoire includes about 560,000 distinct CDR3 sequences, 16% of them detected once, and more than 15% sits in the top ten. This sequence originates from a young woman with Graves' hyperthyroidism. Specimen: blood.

The CDR3 is CASSPRTGDEMDTIYF. The DNA of the CDR3 is TGTGCCAGCAGCCCCCGGACAGGGGACGAGATGGACACCATATATTTT. J is TRBJ1-3 and V is TRBV7-9; 9 bases fit TRBD1. Germline CDR1 is SEHNR and CDR2 is FQNEAQ (reference sequence). This CDR3 region has 16 residues. J was trimmed by 8 bases and V by 5 bases; bases with no gene match: 13.